This T cell receptor beta chain is drawn from a study of Graves' ophthalmopathy and Graves' hyperthyroidism (dated by TCRdb to the late 2010s). In the study overall: Hyperthyroidism was considered stable if no progression to ophthalmopathy occurred within 18 months of follow-up. An independent validation cohort was composed of fewer than 20 hyperthyroidism patients and 17 patients who later progressed from hyperthyroidism to ophthalmopathy. Once sampling was done, hyperthyroidism patients were given methimazole at a starting dose of 30 mg daily, while ophthalmopathy patients were given high-dose intravenous methylprednisolone. In over 5 hyperthyroidism patients, the T-cell repertoire of thyroid tissue was compared with the T-cell repertoire of blood. To explore V-J signatures distinguishing ophthalmopathy from hyperthyroidism, a discovery set of around 100 patients (roughly 45 ophthalmopathy, roughly 56 stable hyperthyroidism) was enrolled. TCR beta repertoire signatures were used to distinguish Graves' ophthalmopathy from Graves' hyperthyroidism and to predict progression to ophthalmopathy. In total, 135 blood samples were TCR-sequenced: 40 to 45 ophthalmopathy, 75 hyperthyroidism and roughly 17 hyperthyroidism-to-ophthalmopathy patients. Beyond this particular receptor, the publication reports: In validation, the model predicted ophthalmopathy progression with about 71% sensitivity and less than 80% specificity; 12 predicted patients were CT-confirmed with GO in a median of 6.5 months. Most of the expanded thyroid clonotypes with a frequency above 0.001 were also detected in blood, and it was suggested that the thyroid immune response may be reflected by blood repertoires. Ophthalmopathy was separated from stable hyperthyroidism by the 13-signature model with 85% to 90% sensitivity and around 81% specificity in cross-validation and with 80%/75% in the test set. Sample size was not statistically predetermined, and group allocation was not concealed from the investigators.

The hyperthyroidism patients were 18 to 65 years old and newly diagnosed, with a disease duration of less than 2 months. Patients with other autoimmune diseases, uncontrolled infections, pregnancy or lactation were excluded. Diagnosis was based on clinical symptoms, serum thyroxine, TRAb, thyroid ultrasound and orbital computed tomography. Total RNA was extracted using Trizol reagent, and RNA quality was checked on an Agilent 2100 Bioanalyzer. As for this clonotype: The antigen it recognizes is unknown. One junction end does not reproduce the germline sequence, and a read error may be involved.

For repertoire sequencing, the TCR beta CDR3 regions were amplified from RNA transcripts. HTBI primers and the Qiagen OneStep RT-PCR kit were used in a first-round RT-PCR, which was followed by a second-round multiplex PCR, size selection and purification. Libraries were sequenced on an Illumina HiSeq2000 using paired-end 100 bp reads. In the paper's pipeline: SOAPnuke was used to process the reads, removing any read that contained adapters or uncalled bases, had a mean Phred below 15, or lacked an exact match to the constant primer or identifier. COPE v1.2.5 was used to merge high-quality paired reads. Unique nucleotide sequences were defined as clonotypes and aligned to IMGT TRB V, D and J references using MiTCR v1.1. Only V-J combinations with frequency above 0.0001 were analysed, covering 98% to 99.2% of repertoires. For each V-J combination, a TCR clonal expansion and chaos score was defined as the ratio of F50 clonal expansion to chaos observed in the TCRdist matrix. Welch's t-statistics and random forest were used to reduce features to about 13 V-J combinations, which were fed into a naive Bayes classifier. The similarity between thyroid and blood repertoires was quantified using the Morisita-Horn index. TCRdb itself trimmed the public reads at Q25 with fastp, ran MiXCR and retained productive beta chains. Every entry covers one CDR3 protein and lists the most common genes and DNA from its rows. The V and J calls shown here were made by TCRdb, not taken from the authors' results. The sample table holds approximately 1.2 million distinct CDR3 sequences, of which 36% were seen once. The top ten hold more than 9.5% of the sample.

The TCR originated in an adult man with Graves' hyperthyroidism. The sample was peripheral blood or thyroid tissue (not recorded which).

The DNA sequence follows: TGTGCCAGCAGCTCAGGCTATAGCAATCAGTCCCAGCATTTT. Translated, this is CASSSGYSNQSQHF. The rearrangement combines TRBV7-9 with TRBJ1-5, with the D gene too uncertain to name. The CDR3 has 14 amino acids, counting the end cysteine and phenylalanine. Only the CDR3 portion is preserved as DNA: 42 bases, with reading frame beginning at the first base. The germline V gene (reference sequence) provides CDR1 SEHNR and CDR2 FQNEAQ.